This passage covers 20 T cell receptor beta chains from one sample sequenced in a study of blood T cells in healthy people across ages. Together with a sample-barcoded 5' primer, a J-beta primer mix was included in a second PCR lasting 7 to 11 cycles. One entry per CDR3 protein, called by TCRdb with MiXCR from the 5' RACE reads. This sample has approximately 690,000 distinct CDR3 sequences; 58% occur once, and the top ten carry 30% to 45%. Specimen: blood. These receptors came from a man aged 55 to 70 in good health.

The chain joins TRBV25-1 to TRBJ1-6; D is perhaps TRBD1 (5 bases). Germline assignment: CDR1 MGHDK and CDR2 SYGVNS. CDR3 length equals 18 residues. The V end was cut by 1 base, the J end by 6 bases, with 19 bases between. The DNA of the CDR3 is TGTGCCAGCAGTGAATGGGGCACCCCTTCAGGCGGTAATTCACCCCTCCACTTT. The encoded protein is CASSEWGTPSGGNSPLHF.

V and J are TRBV7-2 and TRBJ1-1, with 8 bases identical to TRBD1. The trim removed 1 base at V and 6 bases at J, leaving 16 bases unmatched. Germline V lookup: CDR1 SGHTA, CDR2 FQGNSA. This CDR3 is built from 18 residues. The CDR3 bases are TGTGCCAGCAGCTTAGAAAGGGGACAGGCAGTTTCCGGCGCTGAAGCTTTCTTT. It yields the protein CASSLERGQAVSGAEAFF.

This clonotype was observed a few times. The V call is TRBV20-1, the J call TRBJ2-7; TRBD1 agrees at 8 bases. This CDR3 region has 14 residues. After removal of 4 bases from V and 2 bases from J, the junction contained 7 bases not matched to a gene. Germline-derived CDR1 and CDR2 are DFQATT and SNEGSKA (reference sequence). The CDR3 reads CSAKSGGAAYEQYF. The DNA of the CDR3 is TGCAGTGCTAAATCAGGGGGCGCGGCCTACGAGCAGTACTTC.

This rearrangement joins TRBV29-1 to TRBJ2-1, with unresolved D. Trimming shortened V by 4 bases and J by 7 bases, and 11 bases separated the two germline ends. The length of the CDR3 is 12 residues. Germline V gives CDR1 SQVTM, CDR2 ANQGSEA. The chain's CDR3 is CSVGPPGNEQFF. The DNA of the CDR3 is TGCAGCGTTGGGCCACCCGGGAATGAGCAGTTCTTC.

This clonotype came up many times. One end of the junction does not line up with germline, which may come from a read error. The rearrangement links TRBV5-1 to TRBJ2-1; 11 nucleotides align to TRBD2. CDR3 length: 14 residues. The germline V gene encodes CDR1 SGHRS and CDR2 YFSETQ. CDR3 protein: CASSPSGGYNEQFF. The DNA of the CDR3 is TGTGCCAGCAGCCCTAGCGGGGGGTACAATGAGCAGTTCTTC.

This clonotype was found a few times. The CDR3 nucleotides are TGCAGCGTTGAAGGGGAAGCAACTAATGAAAAACTGTTTTTT. Protein: CSVEGEATNEKLFF. This rearrangement joins TRBV29-1 to TRBJ1-4; D uncertain. This CDR3 has 14 residues. The V and J ends lost 1 base and 0 bases respectively, with 6 bases between them. Germline V gives CDR1 SQVTM, CDR2 ANQGSEA.

The chain employs TRBV29-1 and TRBJ1-3; weak D call: TRBD1 (5 bases). The CDR3 consists of 13 residues. V gave up 5 bases and J gave up 4 bases, with 12 bases separating them. Per the germline V gene, CDR1 is SQVTM and CDR2 is ANQGSEA. Written as DNA, the CDR3 is TGCAGCGTTATAAAGGGGCTGGGAAACACCATATATTTT. Translated: CSVIKGLGNTIYF.

There are many counts of this clonotype. This CDR3 is CASSSPNKQYF. The CDR3 coding sequence is TGTGCCAGCAGCTCCCCCAACAAGCAGTATTTT. This rearrangement joins TRBV7-9 to TRBJ2-3; D gene uncertain. The CDR3 is made up of 11 amino acids. V was shortened by 4 bases and J by 11 bases, with 10 bases between the two germline ends. Looked up from germline, CDR1 is SEHNR and CDR2 is FQNEAQ (reference sequence).

This rearrangement joins TRBV9 to TRBJ2-3; 7 positions agree with TRBD2. The junction had 7 bases not matched to a gene; V was cut back by 4 bases and J by 5 bases. The CDR3 is 14 amino acids. Germline V gives CDR1 SGDLS, CDR2 YYNGEE. CDR3 in DNA: TGTGCCAGCAGCTTTGGACTAGACGGAGATACGCAGTATTTT. Protein: CASSFGLDGDTQYF.

V gene TRBV6-2 or TRBV6-3 combines with J gene TRBJ1-6; a possible D gene is TRBD1 (5 bases). The CDR3 length is 17 residues. V was shortened by 2 bases and J by 5 bases, with 16 bases between the two germline ends. The germline V gene has CDR1 MNHEY and CDR2 SVGEGT. The CDR3 sequence: CASSYSPAGTDNSPLHF. The CDR3 DNA reads TGTGCCAGCAGTTACAGCCCTGCCGGGACTGATAATTCACCCCTCCACTTT.

The chain joins TRBV11-2 to TRBJ2-5, with 9 bases lining up with TRBD1. The V gene end was trimmed by 5 bases and the J gene end by 2 bases; junction bases not matched to a gene: 6. The CDR3 spans 15 residues. Germline assignment: CDR1 SGHAT and CDR2 FQNNGV. The CDR3 coding sequence is TGTGCCAGCAGCCCGGACAGGGGAGGTCAAGAGACCCAGTACTTC. Protein: CASSPDRGGQETQYF.

The chain couples TRBV6-1 to TRBJ2-5; possible D gene TRBD1, 6 bases. The length of the CDR3 is 14 residues. V shed 7 bases and J shed 4 bases, with 16 bases lying between them. Germline loops: CDR1 MNHNS, CDR2 SASEGT. CDR3 nucleotides: TGTGCCAGCATGACCGGGACAAGCGGAGAGACCCAGTACTTC. Its translation is CASMTGTSGETQYF.

J is TRBJ2-5 and V is TRBV15; 12 nucleotides match TRBD2. Per the germline V gene, CDR1 is LNHNV and CDR2 is YYDKDF (reference sequence). The CDR3 is made up of 16 amino acids. After removal of 3 bases from V and 4 bases from J, the junction contained 6 bases not matched to a gene. CDR3 nucleotide sequence: TGTGCCACCAGCAGGGGACCGGGACTAGCGGGAGAGACCCAGTACTTC. Translating gives CATSRGPGLAGETQYF.

This chain's CDR3 is CSASQGAIYEQYF. DNA for the CDR3: TGCAGTGCTAGCCAGGGGGCAATCTACGAGCAGTACTTC. The chain joins TRBV20-1 to TRBJ2-7, with 8 bases that match TRBD1. There are 13 residues in the CDR3. The germline V gene has CDR1 DFQATT and CDR2 SNEGSKA (reference sequence). V trimming: 3 bases; J trimming: 3 bases; junction bases outside the gene matches: 4.

V gene TRBV6-1 combines with J gene TRBJ1-2; 9 nucleotides match TRBD1. With 6 bases clipped from V and 7 bases from J, the junction kept 6 bases outside the gene matches. The germline V gene encodes CDR1 MNHNS and CDR2 SASEGT. This CDR3 comprises 13 residues. CDR3 in amino acids: CASRPQGALGYTF. DNA of the CDR3: TGTGCCAGCAGGCCACAGGGGGCTCTTGGCTACACCTTC.

J is TRBJ2-4 and V is TRBV5-1; D remains unclear. The germline gives CDR1 SGHRS, CDR2 YFSETQ. Trimming cost V 6 bases and J 1 base, with 11 bases left between them. This CDR3 is built from 14 residues. For the CDR3, the DNA is TGCGCCAGCATCTTACAGTCCGCCAAAAACATTCAGTACTTC. This gives the protein CASILQSAKNIQYF. Drawing the rest from reference TRBV5-1 and TRBJ2-4, the complete variable domain is KAGVTQTPRYLIKTRGQQVTLSCSPISGHRSVSWYQQTPGQGLQFLFEYFSETQRNKGNFPGRFSGRQFSNSRSEMNVSTLELGDSALYLCASILQSAKNIQYFGAGTRLSVL.

The chain combines TRBV19 with TRBJ2-5; 9 bases are a match to TRBD2. The CDR3 extends over 14 amino acids. Germline loops: CDR1 LNHDA, CDR2 SQIVND (reference sequence). The V segment lost 5 bases and the J segment 5 bases; nucleotides outside the gene matches: 6. CDR3 coding DNA: TGTGCCAGTAGTGCTAGCGGGGTACTGGAGACCCAGTACTTC. This encodes CASSASGVLETQYF.

This clonotype was counted only a few times. This chain connects TRBV20-1 to TRBJ2-4; D assignment may be TRBD1 or TRBD2 (5 bases each). The DNA end lines up better with TRBJ2-7; the J call may be wrong. Germline lookup yields CDR1 DFQATT and CDR2 SNEGSKA (reference sequence). The CDR3 is made up of 12 amino acids. CDR3 in amino acids: CSATGPYYEQYF. The DNA of the CDR3 is TGCAGTGCTACGGGACCCTATTACGAGCAGTACTTC.

The V call is TRBV5-1, the J call TRBJ2-5; D ambiguous. The CDR3 runs to 13 residues. Germline V gives CDR1 SGHRS, CDR2 YFSETQ. The ends were cut back, 2 bases at V and 4 bases at J, with 9 bases in the middle. The CDR3 bases are TGCGCCAGCAGCTTTAATCCAGGAGAGACCCAGTACTTC. Translated: CASSFNPGETQYF.

The chain couples TRBV29-1 to TRBJ2-2; TRBD1 matches at 7 bases. Germline CDR1 SQVTM, CDR2 ANQGSEA. The CDR3 contains 15 residues. J was trimmed by 2 bases and V by 7 bases; bases with no gene match: 10. The CDR3 DNA follows: TGCAGCGGTTCACAGGGGACCGCCAACACCGGGGAGCTGTTTTTT. Protein: CSGSQGTANTGELFF.